The sequence of this T cell receptor (beta chain) was determined in a study of T cell repertoires in cytomegalovirus infection. The overall study: Public TCR beta signature analysis indicated the presence of both CMV infection and matching HLA type. Study conclusions and caveats: Frequencies of public TCR beta families were cumulated, and this identified carriers of CMV plus the relevant HLA. The ex vivo response showed dominance by HLA-C-restricted CMV-specific TCR beta clonotypes.

TCRdb passed the reads through MiXCR, listing each CDR3 protein once. Seen here are about 260,000 distinct CDR3 sequences, roughly 15% observed once, and the top ten hold around 9.5%. Turning to this clonotype: Its specificity is not known.

The CDR3 consists of 12 residues. The junction had 7 bases not matched to a gene; V was cut back by 7 bases and J by 4 bases. Germline V gene lookup returns CDR1 SQVTM and CDR2 ANQGSEA. The chain employs TRBV29-1 and TRBJ2-7; 7 nucleotides match TRBD1. Sequences were obtained from PBMCs. The TCR comes from a human donor in good health (CMV status not recorded). Some clones in this sample may be carry-over from other donors' samples. The DNA of the CDR3 is TGCAGCGCGTGGGACAGAATTTACGAGCAGTACTTC. Its protein product is CSAWDRIYEQYF.